The 10 T cell receptor beta chains given below trace back to one sample, sequenced in a study of early T cells in non-severe SARS-CoV-2 infection. Each CDR3 protein gets one entry after TCRdb re-called the 5' RACE reads with MiXCR. This sample has more than 20,000 distinct CDR3 sequences, with about 5.2% found just once. Sequenced input: whole blood. These receptor sequences come from an adult who was a healthcare worker with PCR-confirmed SARS-CoV-2 infection or an uninfected control (not recorded which).

The V call is TRBV7-6, the J call TRBJ2-1, with D tentatively TRBD2 (6 bases). Deletions cut 2 bases from V and 11 bases from J, with 10 bases between. CDR1 SGHVS and CDR2 FNYEAQ come from the germline V gene. This CDR3 region has 12 residues. The CDR3 DNA sequence: TGTGCCAGCAGCTTATTCAGCGGGCAGCAGTTCTTC. Encoded protein: CASSLFSGQQFF.

This clonotype has a count of ten or more. The chain joins TRBV18 to TRBJ2-7; D remains ambiguous. CDR3 size: 14 residues. Germline V gene data show CDR1 as KGHSH and CDR2 as LQKENI. Trimming removed 6 bases from V and 6 bases from J, with 18 bases in between. The DNA for the CDR3 is TGTGCCAGCTCCATGGGGTCCCGGCTAGGCGAGCAGTACGTC. Translated: CASSMGSRLGEQYV.

Note on this clonotype: A much larger clone sits a single nucleotide away, making a read error possible. V is TRBV28 and J is TRBJ2-1; 8 positions agree with TRBD1. The V and J ends lost 4 bases and 6 bases, in that order; junction bases with no gene match: 17. CDR3 length equals 18 residues. Germline lookup yields CDR1 MDHEN and CDR2 SYDVKM. Here the CDR3 reads CASSSLQGTGKDFNEQFF. The CDR3 DNA follows: TGTGCCAGCAGTTCCCTACAAGGGACAGGAAAGGATTTCAATGAGCAGTTCTTC.

This clonotype was seen repeatedly, ten times or more. The rearrangement uses TRBV5-1 and TRBJ2-7; D is perhaps TRBD2 (7 bases). The germline gives CDR1 SGHRS, CDR2 YFSETQ. The CDR3 runs 16 residues. Trimming stripped 3 bases from V and 0 bases from J, with 16 bases between. CDR3 residues: CASSSSGGASSYEQYF. DNA for the CDR3: TGCGCCAGCAGCTCGAGTGGGGGGGCGAGCTCCTACGAGCAGTACTTC.

This clonotype was seen more than once but under ten times. The rearrangement uses TRBV6-4 and TRBJ2-3; TRBD1 might be the D (6 bases). The CDR3 runs 14 residues. Trimming removed 3 bases at V and 6 bases at J, with 13 bases between. Per germline, CDR1 MRHNA and CDR2 SNTAGT. CDR3 loop: CASSENRDTDTQYF. The CDR3 bases are TGTGCCAGCAGTGAAAACAGGGATACGGATACGCAGTATTTT.

This clonotype has a count of ten or more. This chain links TRBV29-1 with TRBJ2-3, with 7 bases fitting TRBD2. The CDR3 extends over 15 amino acids. The germline V gene encodes CDR1 SQVTM and CDR2 ANQGSEA. This CDR3 is CREPSGNTTKDTQYF. CDR3 DNA sequence: TGCAGGGAACCCAGCGGGAACACGACGAAGGATACGCAGTATTTT.

This clonotype showed up just a few times. This chain uses TRBV2 with TRBJ2-7, with D maybe TRBD1 (5 bases). The germline V gene encodes CDR1 SNHLY and CDR2 FYNNEI. V was cut by 8 bases and J by 0 bases, with 14 bases left in between. The CDR3 spans 14 residues. The CDR3 region has the DNA TGTGCCAGCGATAAGGGGAAGTACTCCTACGAGCAGTACTTC. It yields the protein CASDKGKYSYEQYF.

The V call is TRBV9, the J call TRBJ2-1, with TRBD2 identical over 10 bases. This CDR3 has 15 residues. The ends lost 0 bases at V and 7 bases at J; junction bases unmatched: 4. Germline V gene data show CDR1 as SGDLS and CDR2 as YYNGEE. The CDR3 region is CASSVGAGGGNEQFF. The CDR3 DNA reads as TGTGCCAGCAGCGTAGGAGCGGGAGGGGGAAATGAGCAGTTCTTC. Using reference TRBV9 and TRBJ2-1 for the parts outside the CDR3, the full variable domain is DSGVTQTPKHLITATGQRVTLRCSPRSGDLSVYWYQQSLDQGLQFLIQYYNGEERAKGNILERFSAQQFPDLHSELNLSSLELGDSALYFCASSVGAGGGNEQFFGPGTRLTVL.

This clonotype was recorded at least ten times. The V gene is TRBV7-2, the J gene TRBJ2-7; D gene uncertain. The CDR3 runs 10 residues. V lost 4 bases to trimming and J lost 2 bases, with 0 bases between them. CDR1 SGHTA and CDR2 FQGNSA come from the germline V gene. CDR3 DNA: TGTGCCAGCAGCTCCTACGAGCAGTACTTC. This translates into CASSSYEQYF.

This clonotype occurred many times. The V and J genes are TRBV14 and TRBJ2-7; 15 nucleotides match TRBD2. The V and J ends lost 0 bases and 3 bases, in that order; junction bases with no gene match: 9. The length of the CDR3 is 19 residues. CDR1 and CDR2 from the germline V gene are SGHDN and FVKESK. In nucleotides, the CDR3 is TGTGCCAGCAGCCAAGATAAGCGGGGACTAGCGGGGGGCTACTACGAGCAGTACGTC. Translated: CASSQDKRGLAGGYYEQYV.